This TCR beta chain was recovered during a study of shared clonotypes between healthy human individuals. V was pared by 5 bases and J by 2 bases, with 13 bases between. The CDR3 spans 14 residues. From germline, CDR1 is SEHNR and CDR2 FQNEAQ (reference sequence). TCRdb keeps only in-frame clones here, not all; method: immunoSEQ multiplex PCR. Here the sample spans around 2.3 million clones, almost 96% being singletons. The sequenced sample was naive CD4+ T cells sorted from blood. The subset: CD45RA+ positively selected. The gene calls are TRBV7-9 and TRBJ2-7; D is ambiguous. This sequence was found in a man younger than 35 in good health. The CDR3 protein is CASSQGSTTYEQYF. CDR3 DNA: TGTGCCAGCAGCCAAGGGTCAACTACCTACGAGCAGTACTTC.